This record covers a single TCR beta chain. Time point denoted: before natalizumab initiation. The germline gives CDR1 SGHRS, CDR2 YFSETQ. The ends were cut back, 0 bases at V and 5 bases at J, with 8 bases in the middle. The CDR3 runs to 13 residues. These data are taken from a study of multiple sclerosis patients with progressive multifocal leukoencephalopathy. Sequencing used immunoSEQ multiplex PCR; TCRdb keeps in-frame clones, though not all of them. The table has 25,000 to 35,000 clones, approximately 89% seen once. The rearrangement uses TRBV5-1 and TRBJ1-1; no firm D call. This TCR was recovered from a human donor with multiple sclerosis. Input material: PBMCs. This chain's CDR3 is CASSLGSWTEAFF. CDR3 sequence (DNA): TGCGCCAGCAGCTTGGGAAGCTGGACTGAAGCTTTCTTT.